This TCR beta chain was obtained from a study of CD8 T cells in ankylosing spondylitis (dated by TCRdb to 2015 to 2018). In terms of the full investigation: T cell receptor beta repertoires were profiled in healthy donors and ankylosing spondylitis patients so that disease-linked TCR variants could be found. In total, the full study cohort was made up of roughly 110 healthy donors and 20 to 25 ankylosing spondylitis patients. Peripheral blood samples were taken, and synovial fluid was additionally collected from ankylosing spondylitis patients.

In its sample, this clonotype was seen a few times. Its antigen remains undetermined. No much larger clone exists at a distance of one base, and base qualities are not known. Study-wide findings and limitations: A TCR beta motif of eight highly homologous amino acid variants appeared characteristic of blood from ankylosing spondylitis patients. Some of the motif variants had been reported before in the synovial fluid and blood of reactive arthritis patients, a finding that suggests common disease-initiation mechanisms. The disease-linked clones had a CD8+ phenotype and were found at relatively low frequencies in peripheral blood. According to the report, matched synovial fluid samples from ankylosing spondylitis patients were significantly enriched for the disease-linked clones.

Instrument used: Illumina HiSeq 2500. Quantitative 5'-RACE with molecular barcodes was the method used to prepare the TCR beta libraries. The paper's data handling went like this. A new computational method based on a probabilistic model of VDJ rearrangement was used to identify disease-linked TCR variants. TCRdb cleaned the public reads at Q25 with fastp, built clones with MiXCR and kept in-frame beta chains. CDR3 protein duplicates are merged, each entry listing the most common genes and DNA. In this record, the V and J calls reflect TCRdb's handling and not the investigators' own analysis. The sample table holds 150,000 to 250,000 distinct CDR3 sequences, of which 13% were seen once. The ten largest account for more than 15% of the sample. The germline V gene (reference sequence) gives CDR1 as LNHDA and CDR2 as SQIVND. The CDR3 holds 15 amino acids from the cysteine to the phenylalanine. Just CDR3 DNA is preserved here, 45 bases in frame from base 1. Here V drops 6 bases and J drops 3 bases, and the junction holds 8 bases not matched to any gene.

The V gene is TRBV19 and the J gene is TRBJ2-3, with 8 central nucleotides matching TRBD1. The sequencing input was blood, either unsorted or a sorted T cell fraction (not recorded which). This clonotype was sampled from a male donor with ankylosing spondylitis or in good health (not recorded which). The sequenced DNA: TGTGCCAGTAGCGTGACAGGGGCTTTAACAGATACGCAGTATTTT. Its protein product is CASSVTGALTDTQYF.